The clone carrying this TCR beta chain showed up many times. TCRdb re-derived calls from the reads in MiXCR, one entry per CDR3 protein. The table shows 450,000 to 600,000 distinct CDR3 sequences, with around 10% occurring only once. These data belong to a study of T cell repertoires in cytomegalovirus infection. The germline CDR1 and CDR2 sequences are SGHTA and FQGTGA. The CDR3 totals 14 residues. Trimming shortened V by 1 base and J by 5 bases, and 11 bases separated the two germline ends. This clonotype originated in a human donor in good health (CMV status not recorded). Some clones in this sample may be carry-over from other donors' samples. Sequencing was carried out using PBMCs. This rearrangement joins TRBV7-3 to TRBJ2-5; D is unresolved. CDR3 region: CASSLNSPGETQYF. CDR3 in DNA: TGTGCCAGCAGCTTAAATAGCCCGGGTGAGACCCAGTACTTC.